This paragraph reports one TCR beta chain. Produced via immunoSEQ multiplex PCR; TCRdb's table is partial and in-frame only. The sample yields about 79,000 clones, 91% seen once. This sample was taken from a study of technical replicates of blood from a few donors. The ends lost 2 bases at V and 0 bases at J; junction bases unmatched: 9. Looked up from germline, CDR1 is MDHEN and CDR2 is SYDVKM. The CDR3 sequence is 18 residues long. The sequence was obtained from a human donor in good health. Some clones in this sample may be carry-over from other donors' samples. V and J are TRBV28 and TRBJ2-7, with 11 nucleotides matching TRBD1. Sample: T cells isolated from PBMCs. CDR3 protein: CASSLVGTGGGSSYEQYF. In DNA form, the CDR3 reads TGTGCCAGCAGTTTAGTCGGGACAGGGGGTGGGAGCTCCTACGAGCAGTACTTC.